Each of the 14 T cell receptor beta chains below was sequenced from the same sample in a study of blood T cell repertoires in COVID-19. Libraries were prepared by immunoSEQ multiplex PCR; TCRdb keeps only in-frame clonotypes and omits some of them. The sample holds around 170,000 clones, roughly four fifths seen once. The source material was peripheral blood. The receptors were gathered from a woman aged 40 to 50 with acute or convalescent COVID-19.

The CDR3 sequence is CASSLDTMNTEAFF. DNA of the CDR3: TGTGCCAGCAGCTTGGACACAATGAACACTGAAGCTTTCTTT. V is TRBV7-2 and J is TRBJ1-1, with a weak D call TRBD1 (5 bases). Between the trimmed V and J ends, which lost 3 bases and 0 bases, there was a span of 8 bases. Germline values: CDR1 SGHTA, CDR2 FQGNSA. The CDR3 has 14 residues.

Written as DNA, the CDR3 is TGTGCCAGCAGTTTATACGGGACAGGGGGCTACAATGAGCAGTTCTTC. This codes for CASSLYGTGGYNEQFF. The chain is built from TRBV27 and TRBJ2-1; 11 bases map to TRBD1. The CDR3 spans 16 residues. V was clipped by 1 base and J by 3 bases; unmatched bases: 2. The germline V gene encodes CDR1 MNHEY and CDR2 SMNVEV (reference sequence).

This clone was found a few times. The chain uses TRBV3-1 (or the pseudogene TRBV3-2) and TRBJ1-4; 7 bases fit TRBD1. J lost 8 bases, V lost 4 bases, and 10 bases had no gene match. The CDR3 runs to 15 residues. Germline V gene data show CDR1 as LGHDT and CDR2 as YNNKEL (reference sequence). The CDR3 DNA sequence: TGTGCCAGCAGCCGGACCCGGGACAGTTGGGAAAAACTGTTTTTT. It encodes CASSRTRDSWEKLFF.

This clone was picked up one time. The gene calls are TRBV3-1 (or the pseudogene TRBV3-2) and TRBJ2-7, with a possible D match to TRBD2 (6 bases). CDR3 size: 15 residues. V lost 4 bases and J 2 bases, leaving 15 bases between the germline ends. CDR1 and CDR2 from the germline V gene are LGHDT and YNNKEL (reference sequence). CDR3 amino acids: CASSPSPGLAYEQYF. The CDR3 DNA is TGTGCCAGCAGCCCCTCCCCGGGACTCGCCTACGAGCAGTACTTC.

The chain recombines TRBV5-1 with TRBJ1-1; 9 bases fit TRBD1. With 2 bases clipped from V and 3 bases from J, the junction kept 5 bases outside the gene matches. This CDR3 region has 15 residues. Germline CDR1 is SGHRS and CDR2 is YFSETQ. The CDR3 loop is CASSLGQGSHTEAFF. The CDR3 region has the DNA TGCGCCAGCAGCTTAGGACAGGGGTCGCACACTGAAGCTTTCTTT.

This chain connects TRBV2 to TRBJ2-7; TRBD2 matches 13 bases. The CDR3 has 17 residues. Trimming cost V 3 bases and J 3 bases; bases outside gene matches: 8. CDR1 SNHLY and CDR2 FYNNEI come from the germline V gene. The DNA for the CDR3 is TGTGCCAGCAGTGAGGGACTAGCGGGACCTAGTAGCTACGAGCAGTACTTC. Translated: CASSEGLAGPSSYEQYF.

This clone turned up a few times. The CDR3 DNA reads as TGTGCCAGCATTAAGGAAAACAGGGGGGTGCAGTACTTC. It yields the protein CASIKENRGVQYF. This chain connects TRBV2 to TRBJ2-7; 8 nucleotides agree with TRBD1. Germline assignment: CDR1 SNHLY and CDR2 FYNNEI. The CDR3 spans 13 residues. The V and J ends lost 7 bases and 9 bases, in that order; junction bases with no gene match: 11.

The chain is built from TRBV6-5 and TRBJ2-7, with D tentatively TRBD2 (7 bases). V lost 7 bases, J lost 6 bases, and 22 bases lay in between. This CDR3 comprises 15 residues. CDR1 and CDR2 (germline): MNHEY, SVGAGI. CDR3: CASTALRAGEGEQYF. For the CDR3, the DNA is TGTGCCAGCACCGCACTAAGGGCAGGGGAGGGCGAGCAGTACTTC.

In its sample, this clone was seen once. This chain links TRBV6-2 or TRBV6-3 with TRBJ1-5; D remains unclear. The germline V and J ends were trimmed by 0 bases and 0 bases, with 6 bases remaining between them. Looked up from germline, CDR1 is MNHEY and CDR2 is SVGEGT. This CDR3 contains 15 residues. For the CDR3, the DNA is TGTGCCAGCAGTTACTCTGTCTATAGCAATCAGCCCCAGCATTTT. Encoded protein: CASSYSVYSNQPQHF.

As regards this clone: Other DNA sequences from this sample encode an identical CDR3 as well. V is TRBV27 and J is TRBJ1-6; D is perhaps TRBD1 (6 bases). V was clipped by 5 bases and J by 7 bases, with 12 bases between them. The CDR3 length is 14 residues. Germline CDR1 MNHEY, CDR2 SMNVEV (reference sequence). The CDR3 coding sequence is TGTGCCAGCAGTCCGGGACAATCAAATTCACCCCTCCACTTT. The encoded protein is CASSPGQSNSPLHF.

Here the CDR3 reads CASSPPVTGRRDTIYF. The CDR3 nucleotides read TGTGCCAGCAGTCCCCCTGTGACAGGGCGACGGGACACCATATATTTT. This chain connects TRBV28 to TRBJ1-3; 7 bases align to TRBD1. Germline values: CDR1 MDHEN, CDR2 SYDVKM. The CDR3 runs 16 residues. The J segment lost 8 bases and the V segment lost 5 bases, leaving 15 bases of the junction unmatched. Filled out from reference TRBV28 and TRBJ1-3, the complete variable domain reads DVKVTQSSRYLVKRTGEKVFLECVQDMDHENMFWYRQDPGLGLRLIYFSYDVKMKEKGDIPEGYSVSREKKERFSLILESASTNQTSMYLCASSPPVTGRRDTIYFGEGSWLTVV.

The chain has TRBV14 and TRBJ2-7, with D perhaps TRBD1 (6 bases). The CDR3 runs to 12 residues. V was pared by 2 bases and J by 4 bases, with 6 bases between. Germline lookup yields CDR1 SGHDN and CDR2 FVKESK. CDR3 DNA sequence: TGTGCCAGCAGCCAACAGGGGTACGAGCAGTACTTC. Its protein product is CASSQQGYEQYF.

The V call is TRBV6-6, the J call TRBJ1-3; possible D gene TRBD1, 5 bases. Per germline, CDR1 MNHNY and CDR2 SVGAGI (reference sequence). The CDR3 is 13 amino acids. V was cut by 6 bases and J by 4 bases, with 10 bases left in between. The CDR3 spells CASRWQGGNTIYF. Here the CDR3 DNA reads TGTGCCAGCAGGTGGCAGGGAGGAAACACCATATATTTT.

A few counts support this clone. V usage is TRBV19 and J usage is TRBJ2-7; TRBD1 matches at 8 bases. Germline loops: CDR1 LNHDA, CDR2 SQIVND (reference sequence). V gave up 5 bases and J gave up 3 bases; unmatched junction bases: 3. The CDR3 extends over 13 amino acids. The CDR3 protein is CASSPGTGYEQYF. The CDR3 coding sequence is TGTGCCAGTAGTCCCGGGACAGGCTACGAGCAGTACTTC.